This T cell receptor (beta chain) emerged from a study of T cell responses to AZD1222 COVID-19 vaccine. For the study at large: Recipients boosted at about 4 weeks or about 12 weeks are pooled.

The CDR3 loop spans 16 amino acids. V shed 0 bases and J 0 bases; nucleotides not matched to a gene: 5. CDR1 and CDR2 (germline): LGHDT, YNNKEL (reference sequence). As concerns this clone: Its cognate antigen is unknown.

Libraries were prepared by immunoSEQ multiplex PCR; TCRdb keeps only in-frame clonotypes and omits some of them. Here the sample spans under 140,000 clones, around 80% being singletons. Overall study results and limits: Reportedly, close to half of spike-specific TCRs are directed against unmutated variant regions.

The starting material was peripheral blood, obtained on day 0 of AZD1222 vaccination. The V call is TRBV3-1 (or the pseudogene TRBV3-2), the J call TRBJ2-7; 7 bases map to TRBD2. This sequence was found in an adult in good health. This CDR3 reads CASSQDRRGSSYEQYF. The DNA of the CDR3 is TGTGCCAGCAGCCAAGATAGGCGGGGGAGCTCCTACGAGCAGTACTTC.